This is a list of T cell receptor beta chains from one sample in a study of T cells in Graves' hyperthyroidism and ophthalmopathy. MiXCR was run by TCRdb on the multiplex PCR reads, yielding one entry per CDR3 protein. The table has a few hundred thousand distinct CDR3 sequences, more than 12% seen once; the top ten hold less than 20%. Sequenced: blood. The source of these receptors is a woman aged 25 to 39 with Graves' ophthalmopathy. Each CDR3 is given with its conserved first and last residue. A D gene is named only where the DNA matches it firmly. Some rows mark clone size as missing; the rest say once, few, many or name a class of expanded clone.

j_gene	abundance	v_gene	d_gene	CDR3aa	CDR3nt
TRBJ2-5	many	TRBV18	TRBD2	CASSPSGGAVQEAQYF	TGTGCCAGCTCGCCTAGCGGGGGGGCCGTTCAAGAGGCCCAGTACTTC
TRBJ1-1	many	TRBV7-3	-	CASSRRGGNTEAFF	TGTGCCAGCAGTCGTCGGGGGGGGAACACTGAAGCTTTCTTT
TRBJ1-1	many	TRBV30	-	CAWSVTRAPTEAFF	TGTGCCTGGAGTGTCACCAGGGCCCCCACTGAAGCTTTCTTT
TRBJ1-1	few	TRBV7-6	TRBD1	CASSSRQGASEAFF	TGTGCCAGCAGCTCGAGACAGGGGGCGTCTGAAGCTTTCTTT
TRBJ2-7	-	TRBV2	-	CASSQNRGTEQYF	TGTGCCAGCAGCCAAAACCGGGGAACCGAGCAGTACTTC
TRBJ2-7	few	TRBV11-2	-	CASSLEWVSYEQYF	TGTGCCAGCAGCTTAGAATGGGTCTCCTACGAGCAGTACTTC
TRBJ1-5	many	TRBV28	-	CASTLVNQPQHF	TGTGCCAGCACTTTGGTCAATCAGCCCCAGCATTTT
TRBJ1-6	many	TRBV7-9	-	CASSSRRGTYNSPLHF	TGTGCCAGCAGCTCGCGACGGGGGACCTATAATTCACCCCTCCACTTT
TRBJ1-6	few	TRBV10-2	-	CASTENYNSPLHF	TGCGCCAGCACAGAGAACTATAATTCACCCCTCCACTTT
TRBJ1-1	-	TRBV13	TRBD1	CASSLGLMIQGGDGAFF	TGTGCCAGCAGCTTAGGCCTAATGATCCAGGGGGGAGATGGAGCTTTCTTT
TRBJ2-1	many	TRBV7-9	-	CASSLASTSAGIEQFF	TGTGCCAGCAGCTTAGCGTCAACATCCGCGGGGATTGAGCAGTTCTTC
TRBJ2-1	many	TRBV20-1	TRBD1	CSASSPQRQGFDEQFF	TGCAGTGCTAGTTCGCCCCAACGACAGGGATTTGATGAGCAGTTCTTC
TRBJ1-1	many	TRBV2	TRBD1	CASSQTGRQAFF	TGTGCCAGCAGTCAGACAGGGCGGCAAGCTTTCTTT
TRBJ2-5	once	TRBV7-6	TRBD2	CASSSGPAGGIETQYF	TGTGCCAGCAGCTCCGGTCCAGCGGGGGGGATAGAGACCCAGTACTTC
TRBJ2-1	-	TRBV7-9	-	CASGSGQWDEQFF	TGTGCCAGCGGATCGGGCCAGTGGGATGAGCAGTTCTTC
TRBJ1-2	many	TRBV5-1	TRBD1	CASSSPGTGGADGYTF	TGCGCCAGCAGCTCTCCCGGGACAGGGGGCGCGGATGGCTACACCTTC
TRBJ2-7	-	TRBV11-2	-	CASSFASEYEQYF	TGTGCCAGCAGCTTCGCTAGCGAGTACGAGCAGTACTTC
TRBJ1-4	-	TRBV27	-	CASRPRDLTEKLFF	TGTGCCAGCAGACCCCGGGACCTAACGGAAAAACTGTTTTTT
TRBJ2-3	many	TRBV29-1	TRBD2	CSAWTSGDPSTDTQYF	TGCAGCGCCTGGACTAGCGGGGACCCTAGCACAGATACGCAGTATTTT
TRBJ1-4	many	TRBV20-1	-	CSARAVINEKLFF	TGCAGTGCTAGAGCGGTGATTAATGAAAAACTGTTTTTT
TRBJ1-1	many	TRBV12-3/TRBV12-4	-	CASSFLVDTEAFF	TGTGCCAGCAGTTTTTTGGTGGACACTGAAGCTTTCTTT
TRBJ2-7	few	TRBV5-6	-	CASSLYYGYEQYF	TGTGCCAGCAGCTTGTACTACGGCTACGAGCAGTACTTC
TRBJ1-1	many	TRBV12-5	-	CASVEGRTEAFF	TGTGCTAGTGTCGAAGGTAGGACTGAAGCTTTCTTT
TRBJ1-5	-	TRBV20-1	-	CSASYGVLPSPQHF	TGCAGTGCTAGTTATGGGGTCCTCCCCTCGCCCCAGCATTTT
TRBJ2-7	many	TRBV20-1	TRBD2	CSAAGLAGAPPYEQYF	TGCAGTGCCGCGGGGCTAGCGGGAGCCCCCCCCTACGAGCAGTACTTC